Each of the 24 T cell receptor beta chains below was sequenced from the same sample in a study of T cells in Graves' hyperthyroidism and ophthalmopathy. Amplification yielded TCR beta CDR3 regions, with RNA transcripts as the source. The HTBI primer set served for first-round RT-PCR of the TCR CDR3. TCRdb reprocessed the multiplex PCR reads via MiXCR and lists one record per CDR3 protein. The sample consists of about 640,000 distinct CDR3 sequences, more than 20% of them appearing once. Sequenced material: blood. The receptor source for this set is a man aged 25-45 years with Graves' ophthalmopathy.

The V gene is TRBV10-2, the J gene TRBJ1-1, with no clear D. Germline V gene data show CDR1 as WSHSY and CDR2 as SAAADI. The V and J ends lost 6 bases and 1 base respectively, with 9 bases between them. This CDR3 is 13 amino acids long. The CDR3 loop is CASRDTSNTEAFF. CDR3 nucleotide sequence: TGCGCCAGCAGGGATACCTCGAACACTGAAGCTTTCTTT.

There are many counts of this clonotype. V is TRBV11-2 and J is TRBJ2-7, with TRBD2 identical over 11 bases. Germline CDR1 reads SGHAT; CDR2 reads FQNNGV. The CDR3 loop spans 16 amino acids. V lost 4 bases to trimming and J lost 2 bases; unmatched junction nucleotides: 7. The CDR3 DNA is TGTGCCAGCAGCTCTGAACTAGCGGGAGTTCCCTACGAGCAGTACTTC. Protein: CASSSELAGVPYEQYF.

This clonotype was found a few times. The chain joins TRBV3-1 to TRBJ2-7, with 9 nucleotides matching TRBD2. Trimming at V came to 3 bases and at J to 4 bases, leaving 7 bases not matched to a gene. The CDR3 totals 15 residues. Germline loops: CDR1 LGHDT, CDR2 YNNKEL (reference sequence). The chain's CDR3 is CASSHPAGGIYEQYF. The CDR3 DNA reads TGTGCCAGCAGCCACCCAGCGGGAGGCATTTACGAGCAGTACTTC.

This clonotype has ten or more counts. The V call is TRBV2, the J call TRBJ2-1; the match to TRBD1 covers 10 bases. The ends lost 3 bases at V and 6 bases at J; junction bases unmatched: 5. CDR1 SNHLY and CDR2 FYNNEI come from the germline V gene. The CDR3 has 15 amino acids. The CDR3: CASSEGDRGTNEQFF. Written as DNA, the CDR3 is TGTGCCAGCAGTGAGGGGGACAGGGGCACCAATGAGCAGTTCTTC.

V and J are TRBV27 and TRBJ2-3; TRBD2 is a possible D gene (5 bases). This CDR3 is 15 amino acids long. Germline V CDR1 and CDR2: MNHEY, SMNVEV (reference sequence). Trimming removed 4 bases at V and 0 bases at J, with 11 bases between. CDR3 sequence (DNA): TGTGCCAGCAGTTCCGGGGAAGCTAGCACAGATACGCAGTATTTT. Protein product: CASSSGEASTDTQYF.

In this sample, this clonotype turned up a few times. The chain recombines TRBV10-3 with TRBJ2-1; 8 bases fit TRBD2. This CDR3 region has 14 residues. The J segment lost 5 bases and the V segment lost 4 bases, leaving 4 bases of the junction unmatched. Per the germline V gene, CDR1 is ENHRY and CDR2 is SYGVKD. The CDR3 sequence is CAISVSGGDNEQFF. The CDR3 nucleotides are TGTGCCATCAGTGTATCGGGAGGGGACAATGAGCAGTTCTTC.

The CDR3 DNA reads as TGTGCCTGCTCCGGGACAGGACCCACAGATACGCAGTATTTT. It codes for CACSGTGPTDTQYF. This rearrangement joins TRBV30 to TRBJ2-3; TRBD1 matches at 8 bases. The V gene's germline CDR1 is GTSNPN and CDR2 SVGIG (reference sequence). The CDR3 sequence is 14 residues long. V shed 6 bases, J shed 2 bases, and the junction held 7 bases outside the gene matches.

This chain connects TRBV7-2 to TRBJ2-7; no clear D gene. Trimming cost V 3 bases and J 1 base, with 13 bases left between them. This CDR3 spans 15 amino acids. Per germline, CDR1 SGHTA and CDR2 FQGNSA. The CDR3: CASSFGQVLSYEQYF. The CDR3 coding sequence is TGTGCCAGCAGCTTCGGGCAGGTGTTATCCTACGAGCAGTACTTC. Based on the CDR3 plus reference TRBV7-2 and TRBJ2-7, the full variable domain is GAGVSQSPSNKVTEKGKDVELRCDPISGHTALYWYRQSLGQGLEFLIYFQGNSAPDKSGLPSDRFSAERTGGSVSTLTIQRTQQEDSAVYLCASSFGQVLSYEQYFGPGTRLTVT.

Concerning this clonotype: At one end, the junction sequence differs from germline, possibly due to a read error. The chain carries TRBV15 and TRBJ2-5; D is unresolved. This CDR3 is 13 amino acids long. Per germline, CDR1 LNHNV and CDR2 YYDKDF (reference sequence). CDR3 amino acids: CATSRDVPETQYF. The CDR3 DNA reads TGTGCCACCAGCAGAGACGTCCCAGAGACCCAATACTTC.

This clonotype was seen only a few times. The chain uses TRBV28 and TRBJ1-4; no clear D gene. CDR3 size: 14 residues. Trimming took 3 bases from V and 5 from J, leaving 10 bases between them. Germline-derived CDR1 and CDR2 are MDHEN and SYDVKM. The chain's CDR3 is CASSLRHGNEKLFF. DNA for the CDR3: TGTGCCAGCAGTTTGCGACACGGGAATGAAAAACTGTTTTTT. Full variable domain (outside the CDR3, taken from reference TRBV28 and TRBJ1-4): DVKVTQSSRYLVKRTGEKVFLECVQDMDHENMFWYRQDPGLGLRLIYFSYDVKMKEKGDIPEGYSVSREKKERFSLILESASTNQTSMYLCASSLRHGNEKLFFGSGTQLSVL.

This clonotype appeared a few times. The chain employs TRBV7-9 and TRBJ2-7, with D perhaps TRBD2 (6 bases). Germline V CDR1 and CDR2: SEHNR, FQNEAQ (reference sequence). The CDR3 is made up of 14 amino acids. V dropped 5 bases and J dropped 0 bases, with 11 bases sitting between them. CDR3 amino acids: CASSKSGSSYEQYF. The CDR3, as DNA: TGTGCCAGCAGCAAATCCGGGAGCTCCTACGAGCAGTACTTC.

V gene TRBV28 combines with J gene TRBJ1-2; 9 nucleotides match TRBD1. CDR1 and CDR2 from the germline V gene are MDHEN and SYDVKM. The ends lost 2 bases at V and 4 bases at J; junction bases unmatched: 8. This CDR3 has 16 amino acids. DNA for the CDR3: TGTGCCAGCAGTTTAGTGGGACAGGGCTCTCTCTATGGCTACACCTTC. It translates to CASSLVGQGSLYGYTF.

V usage is TRBV20-1 and J usage is TRBJ2-7, with TRBD2 identical over 8 bases. Germline lookup yields CDR1 DFQATT and CDR2 SNEGSKA (reference sequence). The CDR3 spans 13 residues. The ends lost 6 bases at V and 0 bases at J; junction bases unmatched: 4. In DNA, the CDR3 is TGCAGTGCAACCGGGACTAGCTCCTACGAGCAGTACTTC. Translated: CSATGTSSYEQYF.

The chain couples TRBV5-1 to TRBJ2-2; D is undetermined. The length of the CDR3 is 16 residues. The V end was cut by 3 bases, the J end by 1 base, with 13 bases between. Germline values: CDR1 SGHRS, CDR2 YFSETQ. CDR3 loop: CASSSLSQLNTGELFF. In nucleotides, the CDR3 is TGCGCCAGCAGCTCCCTGTCACAGCTGAACACCGGGGAGCTGTTTTTT.

The chain links TRBV7-2 to TRBJ2-7; weak D call: TRBD2 (6 bases). The V end was cut by 5 bases, the J end by 0 bases, with 14 bases between. This CDR3 has 15 amino acids. CDR1 and CDR2 (germline): SGHTA, FQGNSA. CDR3 region: CASSLPGTYSYEQYF. The CDR3 bases are TGTGCCAGCAGCCTTCCCGGGACTTACTCCTACGAGCAGTACTTC. The variable domain in full, completed from reference TRBV7-2 and TRBJ2-7, reads GAGVSQSPSNKVTEKGKDVELRCDPISGHTALYWYRQSLGQGLEFLIYFQGNSAPDKSGLPSDRFSAERTGGSVSTLTIQRTQQEDSAVYLCASSLPGTYSYEQYFGPGTRLTVT.

This clonotype has a handful of counts. This chain joins TRBV7-9 and TRBJ2-5; TRBD2 might be the D (6 bases). The CDR3 loop spans 15 amino acids. Germline CDR1 SEHNR, CDR2 FQNEAQ (reference sequence). V shed 5 bases and J shed 0 bases, with 13 bases lying between them. The CDR3 DNA reads TGTGCCAGCAGCACCGGGACTTTAAACCAAGAGACCCAGTACTTC. Amino acids: CASSTGTLNQETQYF.

The chain is built from TRBV9 and TRBJ2-7; 9 bases match TRBD1. This CDR3 contains 16 residues. Unmatched junction bases numbered 10, after V lost 3 bases and J lost 3 bases. The germline V gene has CDR1 SGDLS and CDR2 YYNGEE. The CDR3 DNA reads TGTGCCAGCAGCGCTGGGACAGGGTGGCCTAGCTACGAGCAGTACTTC. Translation: CASSAGTGWPSYEQYF.

A few counts support this clonotype. The V gene is TRBV9, the J gene TRBJ2-3; D is possibly TRBD1 or TRBD2 (5 bases each). Trimming took 0 bases from V and 4 from J, leaving 12 bases between them. CDR3 length: 15 amino acids. From germline, CDR1 is SGDLS and CDR2 YYNGEE. The DNA of the CDR3 is TGTGCCAGCAGCGTAGGAGGGGCTCTCGCAGATACGCAGTATTTT. It is translated as CASSVGGALADTQYF.

This chain joins TRBV11-1 and TRBJ2-7; D is undetermined. Germline V gene lookup returns CDR1 SGHAT and CDR2 FQDESV (reference sequence). Trimming left V 8 bases short and J 3 bases short, with 14 bases between. The CDR3 contains 13 residues. The CDR3 coding sequence is TGTGCCAGCCGACCAAGCGTGAGCTACGAGCAGTACTTC. Translation: CASRPSVSYEQYF.

The chain carries TRBV9 and TRBJ1-6, with a weak D call TRBD1 (6 bases). With 5 bases removed from V and 10 bases from J, the gap between germline ends came to 10 bases. The CDR3 length is 12 residues. The germline V gene encodes CDR1 SGDLS and CDR2 YYNGEE. CDR3 region: CASSTGNSPLHF. The CDR3 coding sequence is TGTGCCAGCAGTACAGGGAACTCACCCCTCCACTTT.

The chain couples TRBV20-1 to TRBJ2-7; D is uncertain. Per germline, CDR1 DFQATT and CDR2 SNEGSKA (reference sequence). The V and J ends lost 0 bases and 4 bases respectively, with 7 bases between them. The CDR3 spans 12 residues. The CDR3 protein is CSARDPRYEQYF. CDR3 nucleotide sequence: TGCAGTGCTAGAGATCCCCGATACGAGCAGTACTTC.

The CDR3 protein is CASSLVSHYEQYF. The CDR3 nucleotides read TGTGCCAGCAGTTTAGTCAGCCACTACGAGCAGTACTTC. The J gene is TRBJ2-7, the V gene TRBV28; D is unresolved. With 2 bases removed from V and 3 bases from J, the gap between germline ends came to 8 bases. The CDR3 is 13 residues long. The germline V gene encodes CDR1 MDHEN and CDR2 SYDVKM.

This clonotype showed up just a few times. The chain employs TRBV5-1 and TRBJ1-1, with 7 bases that match TRBD1. The germline V gene encodes CDR1 SGHRS and CDR2 YFSETQ. The CDR3 has 13 amino acids. V trimming: 3 bases; J trimming: 4 bases; junction bases outside the gene matches: 3. The CDR3 DNA is TGCGCCAGCAGCTGGGCAGGGGGCACTGAAGCTTTCTTT. Protein: CASSWAGGTEAFF.

The rearrangement links TRBV9 to TRBJ2-3, with 12 bases matching TRBD1. The CDR3 totals 18 residues. CDR1 is SGDLS and CDR2 is YYNGEE in the germline V gene. Losses at the gene ends were 4 bases for V and 2 bases for J; bases not matched to a gene: 11. The chain's CDR3 is CASSPGQGATTLTDTQYF. The CDR3 DNA reads as TGTGCCAGCAGCCCGGGACAGGGGGCCACTACCCTCACAGATACGCAGTATTTT.